The rows below give T cell receptor beta chains drawn from one sample of a study of blood T cell repertoires in COVID-19. The data were produced by immunoSEQ multiplex PCR, yet TCRdb's version contains in-frame clones alone and is incomplete. The sample includes around 210,000 clones, about 86% of them seen just once. Sample: peripheral blood. The receptors were gathered from a man aged 18 to 29 with active or convalescent COVID-19. Both conserved end residues are part of each CDR3. A D gene is named only where the DNA matches it firmly. Not all rows give a size; the values are once, few, many and, for expanded clones, a class.

cdr3_aa: CASSLGLAGGSDTQYF; cdr3_nt: TGTGCCAGCAGCTTGGGTCTAGCGGGAGGGAGTGATACGCAGTATTTT; d_call: TRBD2; v_call: TRBV5-5; j_call: TRBJ2-3; clone_size: .
cdr3_aa: CASSASSEGAYNEQFF; cdr3_nt: TGTGCCAGCAGCGCTAGTTCGGAGGGCGCCTACAATGAGCAGTTCTTC; d_call: .; v_call: TRBV13; j_call: TRBJ2-1; clone_size: .
cdr3_aa: CAISGSGTGIPETDTQYF; cdr3_nt: TGTGCCATCAGTGGTTCCGGGACAGGAATACCGGAGACAGATACGCAGTATTTT; d_call: TRBD1; v_call: TRBV10-3; j_call: TRBJ2-3; clone_size: .
cdr3_aa: CASSLDLWEGHNEQFF; cdr3_nt: TGTGCCAGCAGCTTAGATCTGTGGGAGGGCCACAATGAGCAGTTCTTC; d_call: TRBD2; v_call: TRBV11-2; j_call: TRBJ2-1; clone_size: .
cdr3_aa: CASSLLAGTDTQYF; cdr3_nt: TGTGCCAGCAGTTTATTAGCGGGCACAGATACGCAGTATTTT; d_call: .; v_call: TRBV27; j_call: TRBJ2-3; clone_size: once
cdr3_aa: CASSSSLLTDTEAFF; cdr3_nt: TGTGCCAGCAGCTCGTCGCTTTTGACTGACACTGAAGCTTTCTTT; d_call: .; v_call: TRBV5-4; j_call: TRBJ1-1; clone_size: .
cdr3_aa: CASSADLTGRSPLHF; cdr3_nt: TGTGCCAGCAGCGCCGACCTGACAGGGAGGTCACCCCTCCACTTT; d_call: TRBD1; v_call: TRBV5-8; j_call: TRBJ1-6; clone_size: .
cdr3_aa: CASSLDSELEQFF; cdr3_nt: TGTGCCAGCAGCTTAGATTCTGAGCTAGAGCAGTTCTTC; d_call: .; v_call: TRBV11-2; j_call: TRBJ2-1; clone_size: .
cdr3_aa: CASSGDSLEQFF; cdr3_nt: TGTGCCAGCAGTGGGGACAGCCTCGAGCAGTTCTTC; d_call: TRBD1; v_call: TRBV9; j_call: TRBJ2-1; clone_size: .
cdr3_aa: CASSPRLAVVGGNEQFF; cdr3_nt: TGTGCCAGCAGCCCGCGACTAGCGGTCGTCGGGGGGAATGAGCAGTTCTTC; d_call: TRBD2; v_call: TRBV7-9; j_call: TRBJ2-1; clone_size: once
cdr3_aa: CAWIRQGNYGYTF; cdr3_nt: TGTGCCTGGATCCGACAGGGAAACTATGGCTACACCTTC; d_call: TRBD1; v_call: TRBV30; j_call: TRBJ1-2; clone_size: .
cdr3_aa: CASSPRGGNTIYF; cdr3_nt: TGTGCCAGCAGCCCCCGGGGGGGGAACACCATATATTTT; d_call: .; v_call: TRBV11-2; j_call: TRBJ1-3; clone_size: once
cdr3_aa: CASSPDREEGEQYF; cdr3_nt: TGCGCCAGCAGCCCGGACAGGGAGGAGGGCGAGCAGTACTTC; d_call: TRBD1; v_call: TRBV5-1; j_call: TRBJ2-7; clone_size: .
cdr3_aa: CASTGLAGGREQYF; cdr3_nt: TGTGCCAGCACGGGGCTAGCGGGAGGACGAGAGCAGTACTTC; d_call: TRBD2; v_call: TRBV6-6; j_call: TRBJ2-7; clone_size: .
cdr3_aa: CASKGLAGGETQYF; cdr3_nt: TGTGCCAGCAAAGGGCTAGCGGGAGGAGAGACCCAGTACTTC; d_call: TRBD2; v_call: TRBV6-5; j_call: TRBJ2-5; clone_size: once
cdr3_aa: CASSISTGGPYEQYF; cdr3_nt: TGTGCCAGCAGTATCAGTACAGGGGGCCCCTACGAGCAGTACTTC; d_call: TRBD1; v_call: TRBV27; j_call: TRBJ2-7; clone_size: once
cdr3_aa: CASSPWGRGLGEQYF; cdr3_nt: TGTGCCAGCAGTCCGTGGGGCAGGGGTCTCGGCGAGCAGTACTTC; d_call: .; v_call: TRBV5-8; j_call: TRBJ2-7; clone_size: .
cdr3_aa: CASSRTKTGGTGELFF; cdr3_nt: TGCGCCAGCAGCCGAACAAAAACAGGGGGCACCGGGGAGCTGTTTTTT; d_call: TRBD1; v_call: TRBV10-1; j_call: TRBJ2-2; clone_size: .
cdr3_aa: CASSQPNQDRDPEAFF; cdr3_nt: TGTGCCAGCAGCCAACCAAACCAGGACCGGGATCCTGAAGCTTTCTTT; d_call: .; v_call: TRBV3-1/TRBV3-2; j_call: TRBJ1-1; clone_size: .
cdr3_aa: CASSQAASNGLAGWLTYNEQFF; cdr3_nt: TGTGCCAGCAGCCAAGCCGCCTCAAATGGACTAGCGGGATGGTTAACGTACAATGAGCAGTTCTTC; d_call: TRBD2; v_call: TRBV4-2; j_call: TRBJ2-1; clone_size: .
cdr3_aa: CASSEIQGAITGELFF; cdr3_nt: TGTGCCAGCAGTGAAATCCAGGGGGCCATCACCGGGGAGCTGTTTTTT; d_call: TRBD1; v_call: TRBV2; j_call: TRBJ2-2; clone_size: .
cdr3_aa: CASSLLGQGTGELFF; cdr3_nt: TGCGCCAGCAGCTTGCTCGGACAGGGGACCGGGGAGCTGTTTTTT; d_call: TRBD1; v_call: TRBV5-1; j_call: TRBJ2-2; clone_size: .
cdr3_aa: CASSPALSSASTFYNEQFF; cdr3_nt: TGTGCCAGCAGCCCCGCATTATCTAGCGCCTCTACGTTCTACAATGAGCAGTTCTTC; d_call: .; v_call: TRBV7-9; j_call: TRBJ2-1; clone_size: .
cdr3_aa: CASSVGGSPYEQYF; cdr3_nt: TGCGCCAGCAGTGTTGGCGGGAGTCCCTACGAGCAGTACTTC; d_call: TRBD2; v_call: TRBV10-2; j_call: TRBJ2-7; clone_size: .
cdr3_aa: CASYPARETYEQYF; cdr3_nt: TGTGCCAGCTATCCGGCTAGGGAGACCTACGAGCAGTACTTC; d_call: .; v_call: TRBV28; j_call: TRBJ2-7; clone_size: .
cdr3_aa: CASSFGQYGEDTQYF; cdr3_nt: TGTGCCAGCAGTTTTGGCCAATATGGAGAAGATACGCAGTATTTT; d_call: .; v_call: TRBV27; j_call: TRBJ2-3; clone_size: .